Sequencing of this T cell receptor (beta chain) was carried out in a study of T cells after yellow fever vaccination. The V end lost 0 bases, the J end lost 0 bases, and 7 bases lay between the germline ends. The CDR3 extends over 14 amino acids. CDR1 is SGHDT, CDR2 YYEEEE, per germline. Concerning this clonotype itself: Antigen: not known.

Study results and caveats: One caveat is that FACS-sorted repertoires could contain abundant clonotypes contaminating from the bulk population.

MiXCR, applied by TCRdb to the 5' RACE reads, yields one record per CDR3 protein. The sample holds 150,000 to 200,000 distinct CDR3 sequences; roughly 11% are singletons and the top ten take about 40%. The chain links TRBV5-6 to TRBJ2-7; D is unclear. The sequenced sample was CD8+ T cells sorted from PBMCs, obtained 15 days after the yellow fever booster vaccination. This clonotype was obtained from a man in his late teens or twenties who received the YFV17D yellow fever vaccine. The CDR3: CASSLGTFSYEQYV. The CDR3 coding sequence is TGTGCCAGCAGCTTGGGGACCTTCTCCTACGAGCAGTACGTC.